The 15 T cell receptor beta chains listed next were all sequenced from one sample in a study of T cell repertoires in cytomegalovirus infection (dated by TCRdb to about 2019). The sample was run on an Illumina HiSeq 1500. TCRdb passed the public sequencing reads through fastp at Q25 and MiXCR, retaining productive beta sequences. Rows are unified per CDR3 protein, each entry keeping the most common DNA and genes. This sample lists over 450,000 distinct CDR3 sequences; around 10% were detected once. Approximately 10% of the sample rests with the top ten. The specimen was PBMCs. All receptors come from a human donor in good health (CMV status not recorded). Some clones in this sample may be carry-over from other donors' samples.

A few counts support this clonotype. The chain is built from TRBV29-1 and TRBJ2-2; D gene ambiguous. The V end was cut by 0 bases, the J end by 5 bases, with 16 bases between. This CDR3 comprises 16 residues. Germline V gene lookup returns CDR1 SQVTM and CDR2 ANQGSEA. Here the CDR3 reads CSVEDPRARKTGELFF. For the CDR3, the DNA is TGCAGCGTTGAAGATCCTCGCGCCAGGAAGACCGGGGAGCTGTTTTTT.

V is TRBV3-1 and J is TRBJ1-1; no clear D. Deletions cut 5 bases from V and 5 bases from J, with 12 bases between. This CDR3 is 13 amino acids long. CDR1 LGHDT and CDR2 YNNKEL come from the germline V gene (reference sequence). The CDR3 coding sequence is TGTGCCAGCAGCAACCTTGGATCTACTGAAGCTTTCTTT. Protein sequence: CASSNLGSTEAFF.

There are many counts of this clonotype. The chain carries TRBV7-6 and TRBJ1-1; 10 nucleotides agree with TRBD1. V shed 5 bases and J 6 bases; nucleotides not matched to a gene: 6. CDR1 and CDR2 (germline): SGHVS, FNYEAQ. The CDR3 consists of 14 residues. CDR3: CASSPPGQGAEAFF. As DNA, the CDR3 is TGTGCCAGCAGCCCGCCAGGACAGGGGGCTGAAGCTTTCTTT.

Many counts were recorded for this clonotype. V and J are TRBV6-1 and TRBJ1-2, with a tentative D call TRBD1 (5 bases). The CDR3 extends over 12 amino acids. V was clipped by 9 bases and J by 4 bases, with 12 bases between them. From germline, CDR1 is MNHNS and CDR2 SASEGT. The CDR3 is CASYQGGYGYTF. For the CDR3, the DNA is TGTGCCAGTTACCAGGGTGGCTATGGCTACACCTTC.

This clonotype was seen more than once but under ten times. The rearrangement joins TRBV7-9 to TRBJ1-4; D unresolved. CDR1 SEHNR and CDR2 FQNEAQ come from the germline V gene (reference sequence). Deletions cut 2 bases from V and 10 bases from J, with 20 bases between. This CDR3 contains 16 residues. CDR3 residues: CASSLIESTPSRKLFF. The CDR3 DNA reads as TGTGCCAGCAGCTTAATTGAATCCACCCCCTCTCGAAAACTGTTTTTT.

This clonotype was seen at least ten times. The chain has TRBV11-2 and TRBJ1-2, with a weak D call TRBD1 (6 bases). V lost 9 bases and J 8 bases, leaving 19 bases between the germline ends. The CDR3 sequence is 13 residues long. The V gene's germline CDR1 is SGHAT and CDR2 FQNNGV. The CDR3 here is CASRRGSGGGYTF. CDR3 DNA sequence: TGTGCCAGTCGCAGGGGTTCAGGCGGCGGCTACACCTTC.

This clonotype was counted many times. The gene calls are TRBV10-2 and TRBJ1-2, with 9 bases identical to TRBD1. There are 17 residues in the CDR3. Germline V CDR1 and CDR2: WSHSY, SAAADI. After removal of 8 bases from V and 8 bases from J, the junction contained 21 bases not matched to a gene. This CDR3 is CASYFPGTGTVLKGYTF. In DNA form, the CDR3 reads TGCGCCAGCTACTTCCCCGGGACAGGGACTGTTCTCAAAGGCTACACCTTC.

Ten or more counts support this clonotype. The rearrangement links TRBV12-3 or TRBV12-4 to TRBJ1-1; 7 positions match TRBD1. The CDR3 is made up of 14 amino acids. With 7 bases clipped from V and 1 base from J, the junction kept 6 bases outside the gene matches. The CDR3 DNA is TGTGCCAGCACCCAGACAGGGCCGAACACTGAAGCTTTCTTT. It specifies CASTQTGPNTEAFF.

The chain is built from TRBV9 and TRBJ1-5, with D perhaps matching TRBD1 (5 bases). This CDR3 spans 14 amino acids. V lost 3 bases, J lost 3 bases, and 10 bases lay in between. Germline values: CDR1 SGDLS, CDR2 YYNGEE. The CDR3 is CASSDRDVNQPQHF. For the CDR3, the DNA is TGTGCCAGCAGCGACCGGGACGTCAATCAGCCCCAGCATTTT.

This clonotype was observed a handful of times. The CDR3 nucleotides are TGCAGTGCTAGTCAGGGAACTGAAGCTTTCTTT. This gives the protein CSASQGTEAFF. The chain has TRBV20-1 and TRBJ1-1; D is perhaps TRBD1 (5 bases). CDR1 and CDR2 from the germline V gene are DFQATT and SNEGSKA (reference sequence). V lost 3 bases, J lost 5 bases, and 7 bases lay in between. The CDR3 has 11 residues.

This clonotype was detected ten times or more. The chain carries TRBV28 and TRBJ2-1, with D tentatively TRBD1 (6 bases). The CDR3 is 15 amino acids. Germline values: CDR1 MDHEN, CDR2 SYDVKM. V shed 6 bases and J shed 2 bases, with 14 bases lying between them. The CDR3 sequence is CASRGLGATYNEQFF. The CDR3 DNA reads as TGTGCCAGCAGGGGGTTGGGGGCCACCTACAATGAGCAGTTCTTC.

This clonotype was seen at least ten times. The chain recombines TRBV23-1 with TRBJ2-4; D might be TRBD1 (6 bases). TRBV23-1 counts as an open reading frame of uncertain function. V dropped 2 bases and J dropped 0 bases, with 23 bases sitting between them. The CDR3 runs 20 residues. CDR3 in amino acids: CASSQGPGRGPYPAKNIQYF. As DNA, the CDR3 is TGCGCCAGCAGTCAAGGGCCGGGCAGGGGACCTTACCCAGCCAAAAACATTCAGTACTTC.

J is TRBJ2-2 and V is TRBV20-1; TRBD2 agrees at 7 bases. V lost 1 base, J lost 5 bases, and 10 bases stayed unmatched. Per germline, CDR1 DFQATT and CDR2 SNEGSKA (reference sequence). The CDR3 consists of 16 residues. CDR3 region: CSARGQRERRTGELFF. The CDR3 DNA reads TGCAGTGCTAGAGGTCAGCGGGAAAGGAGAACCGGGGAGCTGTTTTTT.

This clonotype has more than one count but fewer than ten. This may arise from a read error, as a much more abundant clone is one base away. The chain recombines TRBV29-1 with TRBJ1-1; D gene ambiguous. The CDR3 contains 10 residues. Trimming stripped 1 base from V and 4 bases from J, with 1 base between. The germline V gene has CDR1 SQVTM and CDR2 ANQGSEA. The CDR3 spells CSVEGTEAFF. The CDR3 DNA is TGCAGCGTTGAAGGCACTGAAGCTTTCTTT.

This clonotype was found a few times. The chain recombines TRBV5-1 with TRBJ2-2, with a weak D call TRBD1 (5 bases). The V end was cut by 0 bases, the J end by 3 bases, with 9 bases between. Germline V gene lookup returns CDR1 SGHRS and CDR2 YFSETQ. The CDR3 totals 15 residues. The CDR3 here is CASSLAWGHTGELFF. In DNA form, the CDR3 reads TGCGCCAGCAGCTTGGCTTGGGGCCACACCGGGGAGCTGTTTTTT. Combining the CDR3 with reference TRBV5-1 and TRBJ2-2 gives the whole variable domain KAGVTQTPRYLIKTRGQQVTLSCSPISGHRSVSWYQQTPGQGLQFLFEYFSETQRNKGNFPGRFSGRQFSNSRSEMNVSTLELGDSALYLCASSLAWGHTGELFFGEGSRLTVL.